Listed below are T cell receptor beta chains from one sample, sequenced in a study of blood T cell repertoires in COVID-19. Sequencing used immunoSEQ multiplex PCR; TCRdb keeps in-frame clones, though not all of them. The repertoire consists of about 210,000 clones, with approximately 78% occurring once and the leading ten covering 5.2%. Sequencing was done on a sample of peripheral blood. Source of these receptors: a woman between 70 and 85 years old with COVID-19, enrolled during active disease. Both conserved end residues are part of each CDR3. A D gene is named only where the DNA matches it firmly. Clone size appears in some rows only: once, few, many, or a class for an expanded clone.

v_gene: TRBV29-1
j_gene: TRBJ2-1
abundance: NA
d_gene: TRBD2
CDR3aa: CSVAAGGGYNEQFF
CDR3nt: TGCAGCGTTGCAGCGGGAGGGGGCTACAATGAGCAGTTCTTC

v_gene: TRBV5-5
j_gene: TRBJ2-2
abundance: few
d_gene: TRBD1
CDR3aa: CASSRTPGTGGRTGELFF
CDR3nt: TGTGCCAGCAGCCGCACCCCGGGGACAGGGGGAAGGACCGGGGAGCTGTTTTTT

v_gene: TRBV28
j_gene: TRBJ2-3
abundance: once
d_gene: TRBD2
CDR3aa: CASSSVGGNTDTQYF
CDR3nt: TGTGCCAGCAGTTCAGTCGGGGGGAACACAGATACGCAGTATTTT

v_gene: TRBV5-6
j_gene: TRBJ2-5
abundance: NA
d_gene: TRBD1
CDR3aa: CASSLGRDRGEETQYF
CDR3nt: TGTGCCAGCAGCTTGGGGCGGGACAGGGGGGAAGAGACCCAGTACTTC

v_gene: TRBV7-2
j_gene: TRBJ2-1
abundance: NA
d_gene: TRBD2
CDR3aa: CASSSQRDSYNEQFF
CDR3nt: TGTGCCAGCAGCTCGCAGCGGGACTCCTACAATGAGCAGTTCTTC

v_gene: TRBV9
j_gene: TRBJ2-2
abundance: once
d_gene: NA
CDR3aa: CASSAVTRRTGELFF
CDR3nt: TGTGCCAGCAGCGCGGTGACTAGGCGGACCGGGGAGCTGTTTTTT

v_gene: TRBV25-1
j_gene: TRBJ2-1
abundance: NA
d_gene: TRBD2
CDR3aa: CASQRAGEEFF
CDR3nt: TGTGCCAGCCAGAGAGCGGGAGAAGAGTTCTTC

v_gene: TRBV7-2
j_gene: TRBJ2-5
abundance: NA
d_gene: NA
CDR3aa: CASSLVPGPQETQYF
CDR3nt: TGTGCCAGCAGCTTAGTCCCAGGGCCGCAAGAGACCCAGTACTTC

v_gene: TRBV19
j_gene: TRBJ2-7
abundance: NA
d_gene: NA
CDR3aa: CASSRAPNYEQYF
CDR3nt: TGTGCCAGTAGTAGAGCGCCTAACTACGAGCAGTACTTC

v_gene: TRBV7-6
j_gene: TRBJ2-7
abundance: NA
d_gene: TRBD2
CDR3aa: CASSSSGTSPYEQYF
CDR3nt: TGTGCCAGCAGCTCCTCCGGGACTAGTCCCTACGAGCAGTACTTC

v_gene: TRBV6-2/TRBV6-3
j_gene: TRBJ1-6
abundance: NA
d_gene: TRBD1
CDR3aa: CASSPGTGERIDSPLHF
CDR3nt: TGTGCCAGCAGTCCCGGGACAGGGGAACGAATAGATTCACCCCTCCACTTT

v_gene: TRBV6-1
j_gene: TRBJ2-3
abundance: NA
d_gene: NA
CDR3aa: CASSEGAAYTTDTQYF
CDR3nt: TGTGCCAGCAGTGAAGGGGCTGCTTATACCACAGATACGCAGTATTTT

v_gene: TRBV4-2
j_gene: TRBJ1-3
abundance: NA
d_gene: TRBD1
CDR3aa: CASSRDRGFFQGGNTIYF
CDR3nt: TGTGCCAGCAGTCGGGACAGGGGTTTTTTTCAAGGTGGAAACACCATATATTTT

v_gene: TRBV5-1
j_gene: TRBJ1-5
abundance: NA
d_gene: TRBD1
CDR3aa: CASSPGQGALNQPQHF
CDR3nt: TGCGCCAGCAGCCCCGGACAGGGGGCCTTGAATCAGCCCCAGCATTTT

v_gene: TRBV3-1/TRBV3-2
j_gene: TRBJ1-4
abundance: NA
d_gene: TRBD1
CDR3aa: CASSPGGANGPGVEKLFF
CDR3nt: TGTGCCAGCAGCCCAGGGGGCGCAAATGGCCCGGGAGTCGAAAAACTGTTTTTT

v_gene: TRBV18
j_gene: TRBJ2-2
abundance: NA
d_gene: NA
CDR3aa: CASSRWDITNTGELFF
CDR3nt: TGTGCCAGCTCACGGTGGGACATCACGAACACCGGGGAGCTGTTTTTT

v_gene: TRBV24-1
j_gene: TRBJ2-7
abundance: NA
d_gene: NA
CDR3aa: CATSDSTGSKYEQYF
CDR3nt: TGTGCCACCAGTGATTCCACCGGGTCGAAATACGAGCAGTACTTC

v_gene: TRBV19
j_gene: TRBJ1-3
abundance: NA
d_gene: NA
CDR3aa: CASKVGGSGNTIYF
CDR3nt: TGTGCCAGTAAGGTCGGGGGTTCTGGAAACACCATATATTTT

v_gene: TRBV19
j_gene: TRBJ1-1
abundance: once
d_gene: TRBD1
CDR3aa: CASSSRGGSMNTEAFF
CDR3nt: TGTGCCAGTAGTAGTCGAGGGGGCAGCATGAACACTGAAGCTTTCTTT